Below, 7 T cell receptor beta chains from the same sample are listed, as sequenced in a study of identical twins. TCRdb re-analysed the 5' RACE reads in MiXCR, keeping a single row per CDR3 protein. The data show 450,000 or so distinct CDR3 sequences, around 24% seen once. These sequences were also reported in another study, on T cells expressing NK-cell markers.

The sequencing sample was made of CD4+ T cells sorted from blood. These receptors came from a woman younger than 35 in good health.

This clonotype was seen a handful of times. This sequence joins TRBV7-9 and TRBJ2-1; weak D call: TRBD2 (5 bases). V was clipped by 1 base and J by 2 bases, with 9 bases between them. This CDR3 has 15 amino acids. Germline CDR1 is SEHNR and CDR2 is FQNEAQ (reference sequence). CDR3 coding DNA: TGTGCCAGCAGCTTAGGGGAGAGCACCTACAATGAGCAGTTCTTC. Its translation is CASSLGESTYNEQFF.

This clonotype showed up just a few times. The gene calls are TRBV29-1 and TRBJ2-3; D may be TRBD1 or TRBD2 (5 bases each). This CDR3 contains 16 residues. V was pared by 7 bases and J by 0 bases, with 20 bases between. The germline gives CDR1 SQVTM, CDR2 ANQGSEA. The CDR3 sequence: CSAKHRTSISTDTQYF. The CDR3 bases are TGCAGCGCCAAACACAGGACTTCAATAAGCACAGATACGCAGTATTTT.

The rearrangement uses TRBV4-3 and TRBJ2-7; D remains ambiguous. Germline V lookup: CDR1 LGHNA, CDR2 YSLEER. CDR3 length: 14 residues. Trimming shortened V by 0 bases and J by 4 bases, and 10 bases separated the two germline ends. The CDR3 DNA reads as TGCGCCAGCAGCCAAGATGTGGCCGGATACGAGCAGTACTTC. Protein sequence: CASSQDVAGYEQYF.

Worth noting for this clonotype: This may arise from a read error, as a much more abundant clone is one base away. V usage is TRBV2 and J usage is TRBJ2-2; D remains ambiguous. The V and J ends lost 5 bases and 6 bases respectively, with 7 bases between them. The CDR3 sequence is 12 residues long. Germline V gene sequence: CDR1 SNHLY, CDR2 FYNNEI. CDR3 DNA sequence: TGTGCCAGCAGTTCCGACCCCGGGGAGCTGTTTTTT. Its translation: CASSSDPGELFF.

The gene calls are TRBV4-3 and TRBJ1-1; no firm D call. Germline CDR1 LGHNA, CDR2 YSLEER. V lost 0 bases and J 11 bases, leaving 13 bases between the germline ends. This CDR3 has 13 amino acids. CDR3 sequence: CASSQDLGERAFF. The CDR3 DNA reads TGCGCCAGCAGCCAAGATCTTGGTGAGAGGGCTTTCTTT.

This clonotype showed up just a few times. The CDR3 here is CASSLRSRVVPYNEQFF. The CDR3 nucleotides read TGTGCCAGCAGCTTAAGGAGTCGGGTTGTACCCTACAATGAGCAGTTCTTC. The rearrangement uses TRBV11-2 and TRBJ2-1; D not resolved. CDR1 is SGHAT, CDR2 FQNNGV, per germline. V shed 2 bases and J shed 2 bases, with 16 bases lying between them. CDR3 length equals 17 residues.

The chain uses TRBV30 and TRBJ1-2; TRBD1 matches 7 bases. The CDR3 totals 14 residues. Germline V gene data show CDR1 as GTSNPN and CDR2 as SVGIG (reference sequence). J was trimmed by 4 bases and V by 1 base; bases with no gene match: 6. CDR3 bases: TGTGCCTGGAGTGGGGGACAGAGACGCTATGGCTACACCTTC. This gives the protein CAWSGGQRRYGYTF.